This T cell receptor (beta chain) was identified in a study of T cells in Graves' hyperthyroidism and ophthalmopathy. Study results and caveats: Most thyroid clonotypes expanded above 0.001 were also detected in blood.

This clonotype was counted ten times or more. Its antigen is as yet unknown. TCR beta CDR3 region amplification was performed from RNA transcripts. The primer set for the first-round RT-PCR of the TCR CDR3 was HTBI. Using its own MiXCR run on the multiplex PCR reads, TCRdb lists one record per CDR3 protein. The sample includes approximately 700,000 distinct CDR3 sequences, roughly 15% of them seen just once. Trimming shortened V by 2 bases and J by 0 bases, and 1 base separated the two germline ends. Germline V gene sequence: CDR1 MDHEN, CDR2 SYDVKM. This CDR3 spans 12 amino acids. The sequence came from a man aged 18 to 29 with Graves' hyperthyroidism. The sequenced sample was blood. The gene calls are TRBV28 and TRBJ1-1; no reliable D call. The DNA of the CDR3 is TGTGCCAGCAGTTTAATGAACACTGAAGCTTTCTTT. Protein: CASSLMNTEAFF.